The 8 T cell receptor beta chains in this list originate from one sample, sequenced in a study of T cells in Graves' hyperthyroidism and ophthalmopathy. Amplification of TCR beta CDR3 regions was performed using RNA transcripts as template. HTBI primers were the set used in a first-round RT-PCR of the TCR CDR3. MiXCR was run by TCRdb on the multiplex PCR reads, yielding one entry per CDR3 protein. The data show about 500,000 distinct CDR3 sequences, approximately 15% seen once. The sample consisted of blood. The receptors come from a woman between 18 and 30 years old with Graves' hyperthyroidism.

This clonotype has more than one count but fewer than ten. This sequence joins TRBV30 and TRBJ2-2; 9 bases are shared with TRBD1. The germline V gene encodes CDR1 GTSNPN and CDR2 SVGIG (reference sequence). Trimming removed 3 bases from V and 5 bases from J; junction bases left unmatched: 7. The CDR3 length is 15 residues. The CDR3 DNA reads as TGTGCCTGGAGGGCCCCCGACAGGGGGACCGGGGAGCTGTTTTTT. Encoded protein: CAWRAPDRGTGELFF.

This clonotype came up many times. The chain joins TRBV30 to TRBJ2-1, with TRBD2 identical over 9 bases. Trimming took 4 bases from V and 2 from J; bases not matched to a gene: 3. The germline V gene encodes CDR1 GTSNPN and CDR2 SVGIG (reference sequence). The CDR3 length is 14 residues. The CDR3: CAWMGGRAYNEQFF. CDR3 in DNA: TGTGCCTGGATGGGCGGGAGGGCCTACAATGAGCAGTTCTTC.

The chain recombines TRBV28 with TRBJ2-3; a possible D gene is TRBD1 (5 bases). Germline CDR1 and CDR2: MDHEN and SYDVKM. The CDR3 contains 14 residues. Trimming removed 5 bases at V and 2 bases at J, with 11 bases between. CDR3 coding DNA: TGTGCCAGCAGTCCAGACAGTCTCACAGATACGCAGTATTTT. As protein: CASSPDSLTDTQYF.

This clonotype was recorded at least ten times. The rearrangement links TRBV7-3 to TRBJ1-1; D may be TRBD1 (6 bases). Germline CDR1 is SGHTA and CDR2 is FQGTGA. Trimming pared 5 bases from V and 1 base from J, leaving 14 bases between. The CDR3 consists of 15 residues. CDR3 sequence (DNA): TGTGCCAGCAGCACGGGGGGGGGACAGAACACTGAAGCTTTCTTT. It translates to CASSTGGGQNTEAFF.

This clonotype was recorded at least ten times. The chain links TRBV9 to TRBJ1-4; 12 nucleotides align to TRBD1. Germline V gene data show CDR1 as SGDLS and CDR2 as YYNGEE. V shed 3 bases, J shed 7 bases, and the junction held 4 bases outside the gene matches. This CDR3 has 15 residues. Here the CDR3 DNA reads TGTGCCAGCAGCGCAGGGACAGGGGGCGTTGAAAAACTGTTTTTT. Its translation is CASSAGTGGVEKLFF.

V is TRBV19 and J is TRBJ1-1; 7 bases map to TRBD1. The CDR3 length is 12 residues. Germline V CDR1 and CDR2: LNHDA, SQIVND (reference sequence). CDR3 region: CVSGGGRTEAFF. In nucleotides, the CDR3 is TGTGTTTCAGGGGGAGGGCGAACTGAAGCTTTCTTT.

The chain couples TRBV19 to TRBJ1-2; the D is unclear. V was pared by 5 bases and J by 1 base, with 11 bases between. Germline V gene lookup returns CDR1 LNHDA and CDR2 SQIVND (reference sequence). The CDR3 consists of 14 residues. The chain's CDR3 is CASSFSQINYGYTF. As DNA, the CDR3 is TGTGCCAGTAGTTTCAGTCAAATTAACTATGGCTACACCTTC.

The chain is built from TRBV6-2 or TRBV6-3 and TRBJ1-1, with D possibly being TRBD1 (6 bases). Trimming left V 0 bases short and J 3 bases short, with 20 bases between. This CDR3 has 18 residues. Germline V CDR1 and CDR2: MNHEY, SVGEGT. The CDR3 region has the DNA TGTGCCAGCAGTTACTCGACGAAGCCGGGACACCGGTACACTGAAGCTTTCTTT. It yields the protein CASSYSTKPGHRYTEAFF.